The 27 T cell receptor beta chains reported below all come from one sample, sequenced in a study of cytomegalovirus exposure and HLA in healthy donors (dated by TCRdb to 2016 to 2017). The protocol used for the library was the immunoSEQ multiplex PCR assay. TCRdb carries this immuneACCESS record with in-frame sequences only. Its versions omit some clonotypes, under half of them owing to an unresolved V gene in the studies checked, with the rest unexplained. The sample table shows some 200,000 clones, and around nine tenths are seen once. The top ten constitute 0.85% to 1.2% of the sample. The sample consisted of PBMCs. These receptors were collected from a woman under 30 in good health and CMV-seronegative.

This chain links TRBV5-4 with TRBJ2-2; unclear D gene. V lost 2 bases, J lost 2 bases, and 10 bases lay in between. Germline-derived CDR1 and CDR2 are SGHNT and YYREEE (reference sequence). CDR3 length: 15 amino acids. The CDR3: CASSFYEINTGELFF. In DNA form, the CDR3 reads TGTGCCAGCAGCTTTTATGAGATTAACACCGGGGAGCTGTTTTTT.

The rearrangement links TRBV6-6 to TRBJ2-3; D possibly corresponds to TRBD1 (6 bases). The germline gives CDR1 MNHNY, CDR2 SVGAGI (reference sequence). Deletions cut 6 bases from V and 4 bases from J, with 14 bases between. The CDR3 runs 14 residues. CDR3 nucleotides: TGTGCCAGCAGGGAGACAGGTGACCCAGATACGCAGTATTTT. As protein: CASRETGDPDTQYF.

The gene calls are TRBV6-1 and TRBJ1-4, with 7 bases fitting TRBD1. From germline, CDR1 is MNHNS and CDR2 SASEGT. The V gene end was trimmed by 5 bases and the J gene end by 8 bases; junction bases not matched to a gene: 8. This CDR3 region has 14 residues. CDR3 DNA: TGTGCCAGCAGTCAAGACAGGGATAGCGAAAAACTGTTTTTT. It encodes CASSQDRDSEKLFF.

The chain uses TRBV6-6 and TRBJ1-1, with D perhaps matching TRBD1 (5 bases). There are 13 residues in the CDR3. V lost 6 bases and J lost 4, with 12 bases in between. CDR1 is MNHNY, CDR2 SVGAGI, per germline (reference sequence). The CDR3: CASSPGFLTEAFF. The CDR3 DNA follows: TGTGCCAGCAGCCCAGGGTTCCTCACTGAAGCTTTCTTT.

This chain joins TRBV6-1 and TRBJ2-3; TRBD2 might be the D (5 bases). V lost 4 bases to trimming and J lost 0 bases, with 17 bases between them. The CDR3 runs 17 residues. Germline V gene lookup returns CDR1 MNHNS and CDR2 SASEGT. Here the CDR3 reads CASSAGRAGLSTDTQYF. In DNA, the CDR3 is TGTGCCAGCAGTGCCGGAAGGGCCGGACTCAGCACAGATACGCAGTATTTT.

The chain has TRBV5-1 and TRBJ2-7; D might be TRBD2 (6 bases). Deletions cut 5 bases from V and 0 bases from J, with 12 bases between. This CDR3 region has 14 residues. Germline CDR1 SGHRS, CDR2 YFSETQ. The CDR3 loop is CASSSGTSSYEQYF. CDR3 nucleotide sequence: TGCGCCAGCAGTTCCGGGACTTCCTCCTACGAGCAGTACTTC.

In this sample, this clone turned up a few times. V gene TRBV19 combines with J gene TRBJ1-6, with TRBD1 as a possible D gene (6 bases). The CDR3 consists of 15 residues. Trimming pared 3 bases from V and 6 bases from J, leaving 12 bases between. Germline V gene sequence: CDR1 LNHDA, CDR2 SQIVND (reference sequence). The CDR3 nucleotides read TGTGCCAGTAGTATTTCGGGCAGGGGTAATTCACCCCTCCACTTT. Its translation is CASSISGRGNSPLHF.

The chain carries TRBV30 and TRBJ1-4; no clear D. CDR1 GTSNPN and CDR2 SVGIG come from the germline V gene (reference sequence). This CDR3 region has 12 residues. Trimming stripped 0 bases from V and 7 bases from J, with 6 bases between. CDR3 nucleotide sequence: TGTGCCTGGAGTGTACTTGGTGAAAAACTGTTTTTT. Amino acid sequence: CAWSVLGEKLFF.

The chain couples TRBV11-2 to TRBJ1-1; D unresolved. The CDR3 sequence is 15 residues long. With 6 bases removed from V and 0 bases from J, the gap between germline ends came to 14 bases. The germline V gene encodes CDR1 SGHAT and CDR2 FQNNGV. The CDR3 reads CASSSTGRMNTEAFF. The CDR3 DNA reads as TGTGCCAGCAGTTCAACGGGGAGGATGAACACTGAAGCTTTCTTT.

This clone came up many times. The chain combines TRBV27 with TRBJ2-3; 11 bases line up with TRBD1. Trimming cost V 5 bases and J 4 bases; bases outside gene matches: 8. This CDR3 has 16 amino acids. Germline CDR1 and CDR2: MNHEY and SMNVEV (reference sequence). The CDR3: CASSEIGQGAADTQYF. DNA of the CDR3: TGTGCCAGCAGTGAGATAGGACAGGGGGCTGCAGATACGCAGTATTTT.

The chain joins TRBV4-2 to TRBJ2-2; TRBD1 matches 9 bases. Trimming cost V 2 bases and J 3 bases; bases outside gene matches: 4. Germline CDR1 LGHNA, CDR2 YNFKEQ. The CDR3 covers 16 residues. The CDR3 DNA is TGTGCCAGCAGCCAAAAGGGGACAGGGTACACCGGGGAGCTGTTTTTT. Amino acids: CASSQKGTGYTGELFF.

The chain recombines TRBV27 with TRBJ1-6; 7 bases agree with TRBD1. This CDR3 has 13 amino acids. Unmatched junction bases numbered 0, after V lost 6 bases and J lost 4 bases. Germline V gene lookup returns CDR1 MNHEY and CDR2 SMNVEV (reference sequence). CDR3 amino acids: CASRTGYNSPLHF. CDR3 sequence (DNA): TGTGCCAGCAGGACAGGGTATAATTCACCCCTCCACTTT.

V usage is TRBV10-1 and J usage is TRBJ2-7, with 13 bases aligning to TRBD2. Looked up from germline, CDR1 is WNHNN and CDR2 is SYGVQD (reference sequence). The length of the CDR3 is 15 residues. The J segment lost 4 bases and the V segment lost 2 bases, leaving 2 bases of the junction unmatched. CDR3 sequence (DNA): TGCGCCAGCAGTGAGGGACTAGCGGGGGATTACGAGCAGTACTTC. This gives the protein CASSEGLAGDYEQYF.

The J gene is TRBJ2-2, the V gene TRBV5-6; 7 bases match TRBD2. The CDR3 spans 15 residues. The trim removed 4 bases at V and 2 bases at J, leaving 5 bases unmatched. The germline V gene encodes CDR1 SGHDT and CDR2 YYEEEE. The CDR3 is CASSRREINTGELFF. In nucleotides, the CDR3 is TGTGCCAGCAGCAGGCGGGAGATTAACACCGGGGAGCTGTTTTTT. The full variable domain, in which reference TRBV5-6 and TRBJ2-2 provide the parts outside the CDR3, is DAGVTQSPTHLIKTRGQQVTLRCSPKSGHDTVSWYQQALGQGPQFIFQYYEEEERQRGNFPDRFSGHQFPNYSSELNVNALLLGDSALYLCASSRREINTGELFFGEGSRLTVL.

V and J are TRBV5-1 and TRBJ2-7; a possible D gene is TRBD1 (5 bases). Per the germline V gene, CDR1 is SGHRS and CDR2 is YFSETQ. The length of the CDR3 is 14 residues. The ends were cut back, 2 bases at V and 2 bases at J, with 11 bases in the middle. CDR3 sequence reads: CASSFRDSTYEQYF. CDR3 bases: TGCGCCAGCAGCTTCCGAGACAGTACCTACGAGCAGTACTTC.

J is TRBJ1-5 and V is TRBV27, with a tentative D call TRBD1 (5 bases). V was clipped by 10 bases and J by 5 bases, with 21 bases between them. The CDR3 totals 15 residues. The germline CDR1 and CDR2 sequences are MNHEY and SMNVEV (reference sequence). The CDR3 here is CANSGGRFVDQPQHF. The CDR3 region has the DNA TGTGCCAACAGCGGGGGTCGTTTTGTTGATCAGCCCCAGCATTTT.

In DNA, the CDR3 is TGTGCCAGCAGTGAAGCCGCGCCCGAGCAGTACTTC. Encoded protein: CASSEAAPEQYF. The chain employs TRBV6-1 and TRBJ2-7; unclear D gene. Germline lookup yields CDR1 MNHNS and CDR2 SASEGT. Trimming took off 0 bases at V and 6 bases at J, with 6 bases between the two ends. The CDR3 is 12 residues long.

This CDR3 is CASSRKSGTSISYQETQYF. The CDR3, as DNA: TGTGCCAGCAGCCGAAAATCCGGGACTAGCATTTCTTATCAAGAGACCCAGTACTTC. The chain links TRBV7-9 to TRBJ2-5, with 9 positions matching TRBD2. Germline assignment: CDR1 SEHNR and CDR2 FQNEAQ (reference sequence). V shed 5 bases and J 2 bases; nucleotides not matched to a gene: 18. This CDR3 contains 19 residues.

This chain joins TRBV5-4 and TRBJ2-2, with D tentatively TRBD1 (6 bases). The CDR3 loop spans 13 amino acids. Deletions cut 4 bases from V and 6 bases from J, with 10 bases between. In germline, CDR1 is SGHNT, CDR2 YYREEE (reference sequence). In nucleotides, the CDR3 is TGTGCCAGCAGCCAAAGACAGGCCGGGGAGCTGTTTTTT. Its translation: CASSQRQAGELFF. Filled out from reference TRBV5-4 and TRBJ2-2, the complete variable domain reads ETGVTQSPTHLIKTRGQQVTLRCSSQSGHNTVSWYQQALGQGPQFIFQYYREEENGRGNFPPRFSGLQFPNYSSELNVNALELDDSALYLCASSQRQAGELFFGEGSRLTVL.

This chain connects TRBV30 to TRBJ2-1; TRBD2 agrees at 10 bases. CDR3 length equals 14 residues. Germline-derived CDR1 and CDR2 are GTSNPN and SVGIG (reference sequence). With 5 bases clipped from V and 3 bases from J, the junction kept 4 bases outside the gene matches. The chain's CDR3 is CAWASGRVYNEQFF. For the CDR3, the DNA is TGTGCCTGGGCGAGCGGGAGGGTCTACAATGAGCAGTTCTTC.

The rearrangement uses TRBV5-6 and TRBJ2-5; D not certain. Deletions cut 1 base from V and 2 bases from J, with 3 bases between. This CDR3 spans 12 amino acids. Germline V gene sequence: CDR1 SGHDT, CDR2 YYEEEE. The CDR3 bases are TGTGCCAGCAGCTTGCCGCAAGAGACCCAGTACTTC. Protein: CASSLPQETQYF.

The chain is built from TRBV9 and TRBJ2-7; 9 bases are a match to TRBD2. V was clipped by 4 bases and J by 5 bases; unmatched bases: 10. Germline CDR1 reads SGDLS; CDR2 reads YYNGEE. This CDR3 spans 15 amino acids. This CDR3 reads CASSLGAGGAHEQYF. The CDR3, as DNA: TGTGCCAGCAGCCTGGGGGCGGGAGGGGCCCACGAGCAGTACTTC.

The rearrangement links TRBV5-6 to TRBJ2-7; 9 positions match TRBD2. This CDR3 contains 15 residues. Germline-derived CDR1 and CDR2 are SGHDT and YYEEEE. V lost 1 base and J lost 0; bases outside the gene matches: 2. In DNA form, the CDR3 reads TGTGCCAGCAGCTTGCGTAGCGGGAGCTCCTACGAGCAGTACTTC. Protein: CASSLRSGSSYEQYF.

The DNA of the CDR3 is TGTGCCAGCATCTACGACAGGGGTCACACTGAAGCTTTCTTT. Its translation is CASIYDRGHTEAFF. V is TRBV21-1 and J is TRBJ1-1; the table's TRBD1 call for D was not verified on the DNA. TRBV21-1 is marked as a pseudogene. The CDR3 sequence is 14 residues long.

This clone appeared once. CDR3 loop: CASSFTIRGRDYGYTF. The CDR3 DNA reads TGTGCCAGCAGCTTCACTATCAGGGGGCGCGACTATGGCTACACCTTC. The rearrangement links TRBV5-6 to TRBJ1-2; TRBD1 aligns across 8 bases. This CDR3 region has 16 residues. The germline V gene encodes CDR1 SGHDT and CDR2 YYEEEE. V was pared by 2 bases and J by 3 bases, with 9 bases of the junction left unmatched.

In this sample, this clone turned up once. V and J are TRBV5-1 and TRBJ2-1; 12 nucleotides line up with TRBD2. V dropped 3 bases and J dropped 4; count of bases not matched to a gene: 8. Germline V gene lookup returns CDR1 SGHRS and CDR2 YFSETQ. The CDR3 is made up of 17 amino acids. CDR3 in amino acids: CASSSGLAGLQYNEQFF. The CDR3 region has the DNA TGCGCCAGCAGCTCTGGACTAGCGGGATTACAGTACAATGAGCAGTTCTTC.

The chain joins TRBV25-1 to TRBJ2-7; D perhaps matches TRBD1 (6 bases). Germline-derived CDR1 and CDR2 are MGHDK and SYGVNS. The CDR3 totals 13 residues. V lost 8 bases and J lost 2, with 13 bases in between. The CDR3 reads CASSETGPYEQYF. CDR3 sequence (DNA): TGTGCCAGCTCAGAGACAGGCCCCTACGAGCAGTACTTC.